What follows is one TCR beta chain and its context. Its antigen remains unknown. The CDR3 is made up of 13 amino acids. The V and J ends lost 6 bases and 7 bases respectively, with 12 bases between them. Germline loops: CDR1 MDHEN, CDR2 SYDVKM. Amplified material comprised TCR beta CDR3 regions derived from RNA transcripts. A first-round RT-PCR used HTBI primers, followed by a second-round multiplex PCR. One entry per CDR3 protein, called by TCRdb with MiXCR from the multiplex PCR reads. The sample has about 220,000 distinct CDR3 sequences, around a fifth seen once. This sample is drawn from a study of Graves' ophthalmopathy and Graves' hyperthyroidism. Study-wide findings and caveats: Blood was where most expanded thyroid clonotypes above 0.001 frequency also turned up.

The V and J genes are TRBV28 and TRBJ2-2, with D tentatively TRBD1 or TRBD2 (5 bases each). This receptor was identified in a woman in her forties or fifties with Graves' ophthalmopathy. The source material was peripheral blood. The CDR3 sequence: CASRKSGRGELFF. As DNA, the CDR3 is TGTGCCAGCAGGAAGTCGGGGCGCGGGGAGCTGTTTTTT.